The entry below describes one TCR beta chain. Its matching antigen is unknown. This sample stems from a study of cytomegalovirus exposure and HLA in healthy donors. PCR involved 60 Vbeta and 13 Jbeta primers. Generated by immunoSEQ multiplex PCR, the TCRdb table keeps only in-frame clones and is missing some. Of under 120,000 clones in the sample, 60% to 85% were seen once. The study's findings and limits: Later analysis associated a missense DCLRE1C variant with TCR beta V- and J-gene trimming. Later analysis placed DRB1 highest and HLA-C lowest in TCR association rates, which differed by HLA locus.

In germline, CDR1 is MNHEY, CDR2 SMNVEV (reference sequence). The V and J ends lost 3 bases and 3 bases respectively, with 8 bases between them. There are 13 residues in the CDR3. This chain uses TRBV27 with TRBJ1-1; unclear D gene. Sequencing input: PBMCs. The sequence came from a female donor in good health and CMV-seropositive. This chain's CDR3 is CASSFESYTEAFF. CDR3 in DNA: TGTGCCAGCAGTTTTGAGAGTTACACTGAAGCTTTCTTT.